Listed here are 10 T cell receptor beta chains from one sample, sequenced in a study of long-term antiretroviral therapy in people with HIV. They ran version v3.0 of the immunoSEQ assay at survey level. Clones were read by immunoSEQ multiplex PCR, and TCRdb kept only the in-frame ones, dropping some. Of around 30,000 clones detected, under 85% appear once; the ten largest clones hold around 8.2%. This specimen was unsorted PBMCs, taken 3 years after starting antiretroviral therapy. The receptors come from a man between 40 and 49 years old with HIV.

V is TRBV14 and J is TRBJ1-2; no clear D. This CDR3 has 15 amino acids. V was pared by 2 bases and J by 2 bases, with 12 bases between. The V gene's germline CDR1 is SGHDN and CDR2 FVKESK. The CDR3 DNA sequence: TGTGCCAGCAGCCAATTAGACCGGGAGAACTATGGCTACACCTTC. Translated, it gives CASSQLDRENYGYTF.

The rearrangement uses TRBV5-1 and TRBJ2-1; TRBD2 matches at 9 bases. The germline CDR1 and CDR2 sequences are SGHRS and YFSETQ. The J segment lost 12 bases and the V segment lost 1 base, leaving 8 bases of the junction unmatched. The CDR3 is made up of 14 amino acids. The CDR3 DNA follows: TGCGCCAGCAGCTTGTTGTCTAGCGGGGACCCGCAGTTCTTC. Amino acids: CASSLLSSGDPQFF.

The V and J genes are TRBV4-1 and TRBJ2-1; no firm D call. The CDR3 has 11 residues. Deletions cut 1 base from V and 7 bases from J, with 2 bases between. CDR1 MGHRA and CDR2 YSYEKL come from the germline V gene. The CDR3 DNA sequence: TGCGCCAGCAGCCAAGTAAATGAGCAGTTCTTC. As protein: CASSQVNEQFF.

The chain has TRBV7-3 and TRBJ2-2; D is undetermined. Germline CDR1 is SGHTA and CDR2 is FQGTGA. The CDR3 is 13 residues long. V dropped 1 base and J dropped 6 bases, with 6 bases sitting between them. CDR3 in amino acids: CASSLNFAGELFF. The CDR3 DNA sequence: TGTGCCAGCAGCTTAAATTTCGCCGGGGAGCTGTTTTTT.

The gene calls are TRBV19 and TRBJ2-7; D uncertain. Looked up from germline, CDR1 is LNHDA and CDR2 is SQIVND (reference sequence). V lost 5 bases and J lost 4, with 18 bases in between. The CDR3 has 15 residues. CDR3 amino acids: CASSLGSSRSYEQYF. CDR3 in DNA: TGTGCCAGTAGTTTGGGATCTTCCCGTTCGTACGAGCAGTACTTC.

CDR3 region: CASSLVGGGAGEQYF. The CDR3 coding sequence is TGTGCCAGCAGCTTAGTAGGCGGGGGGGCTGGCGAGCAGTACTTC. The chain has TRBV7-2 and TRBJ2-7; TRBD2 matches 9 bases. V trimming: 1 base; J trimming: 6 bases; junction bases outside the gene matches: 7. The CDR3 loop spans 15 amino acids. CDR1 and CDR2 (germline): SGHTA, FQGNSA.

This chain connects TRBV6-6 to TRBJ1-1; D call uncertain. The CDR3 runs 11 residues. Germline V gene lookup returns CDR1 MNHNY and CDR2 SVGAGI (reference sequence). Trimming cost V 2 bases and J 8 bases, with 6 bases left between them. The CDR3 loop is CASSYMGEAFF. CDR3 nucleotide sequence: TGTGCCAGCAGTTACATGGGCGAAGCTTTCTTT.

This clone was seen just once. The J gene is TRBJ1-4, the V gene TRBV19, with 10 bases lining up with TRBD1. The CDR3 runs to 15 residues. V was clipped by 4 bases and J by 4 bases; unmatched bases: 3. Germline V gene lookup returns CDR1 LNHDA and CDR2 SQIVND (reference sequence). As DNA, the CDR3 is TGTGCCAGTAGTACCTGGGACAGGGGTAATGAAAAACTGTTTTTT. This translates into CASSTWDRGNEKLFF.

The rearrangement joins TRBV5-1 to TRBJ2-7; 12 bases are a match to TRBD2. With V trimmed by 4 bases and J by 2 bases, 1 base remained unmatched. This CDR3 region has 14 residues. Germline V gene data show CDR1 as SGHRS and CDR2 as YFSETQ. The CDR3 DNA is TGCGCCAGCAGCCGGACTAGCGGGACCTACGAGCAGTACTTC. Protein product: CASSRTSGTYEQYF.

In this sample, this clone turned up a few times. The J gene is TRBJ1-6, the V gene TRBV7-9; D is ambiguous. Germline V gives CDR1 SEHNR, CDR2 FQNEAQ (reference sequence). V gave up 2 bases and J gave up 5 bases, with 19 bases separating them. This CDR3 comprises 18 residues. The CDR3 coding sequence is TGTGCCAGCAGCTTAAAGGGTCGCGGAGGAGGAAATAATTCACCCCTCCACTTT. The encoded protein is CASSLKGRGGGNNSPLHF.